A selection of T cell receptor beta chains follows, all from one sample in a study of CDR3 diversity in severe acne. TCRdb processed the PCR reads anew with MiXCR; each CDR3 protein has one entry. This sample has around 91,000 distinct CDR3 sequences, with around 49% found just once. Sequencing was done on a sample of blood. All receptors come from a male donor in good health, without acne. Both conserved end residues are part of each CDR3. The D gene is left open where the match is weak. For some rows the clone size is stated as once, few or many, or as a class when expanded; others skip it.

V gene	D gene	clone size	J gene	CDR3 protein	CDR3 DNA
TRBV27	.	many	TRBJ1-6	CASSSTGSMRSPLHF	TGTGCCAGCAGTTCCACCGGGAGCATGAGGTCACCCCTCCACTTT
TRBV27	.	many	TRBJ1-4	CASSSPGLGEKLFF	TGTGCCAGCAGTTCGCCGGGGTTAGGTGAAAAACTGTTTTTT
TRBV6-5	.	.	TRBJ2-5	CASRGGQRAQYF	TGTGCCAGCAGGGGCGGGCAACGGGCCCAGTACTTC
TRBV6-5	TRBD1	many	TRBJ2-1	CASRKLGGTGGYNEQFF	TGTGCCAGCAGAAAACTGGGCGGGACAGGGGGCTACAATGAGCAGTTCTTC
TRBV6-5	TRBD1	.	TRBJ2-7	CASSYETGKYSYEQYF	TGTGCCAGCAGTTACGAGACAGGGAAATATTCCTACGAGCAGTACTTC
TRBV7-9	TRBD1	.	TRBJ2-7	CASSARDSKSYEQYF	TGTGCCAGCAGCGCCCGGGACAGCAAATCCTACGAGCAGTACTTC
TRBV20-1	TRBD2	many	TRBJ2-1	CSAEAGGRYNEQFF	TGCAGTGCCGAAGCGGGGGGACGGTACAATGAGCAGTTCTTC
TRBV5-4	.	.	TRBJ1-6	CASSGTGWNSPLHF	TGTGCCAGCAGCGGTACAGGGTGGAATTCACCCCTCCACTTT
TRBV7-9	TRBD2	once	TRBJ2-7	CASSQARGRGSREQYF	TGCGCCAGCAGCCAAGCGCGCGGGAGGGGCTCGCGCGAGCAGTACTTC
TRBV7-9	TRBD1	.	TRBJ1-5	CASSAGTGVDQPQHF	TGTGCCAGCAGCGCAGGGACAGGGGTCGATCAGCCCCAGCATTTT
TRBV5-1	TRBD2	.	TRBJ2-2	CASSLQTSSNTGELFF	TGCGCCAGCAGCTTGCAGACTAGCTCGAACACCGGGGAGCTGTTTTTT
TRBV20-1	.	many	TRBJ1-1	CRAFPPYGGNTEAFF	TGCAGGGCTTTCCCCCCCTACGGGGGCAACACTGAAGCTTTCTTT
TRBV20-1	.	.	TRBJ2-1	CSASVWEGDEQFF	TGCAGTGCTAGTGTCTGGGAAGGGGATGAGCAGTTCTTC
TRBV5-1	TRBD1	few	TRBJ2-7	CASSPFRDMRDSSYEQYF	TGCGCCAGCAGCCCTTTTAGAGACATGAGGGACAGCTCCTACGAGCAGTACTTC
TRBV10-3	.	.	TRBJ2-1	CATTVYEGGGNEQFF	TGTGCCACCACCGTGTACGAAGGGGGGGGCAATGAGCAGTTCTTC
TRBV19	TRBD2	many	TRBJ2-7	CASSMTSGDYEQYF	TGTGCCAGTAGTATGACTAGCGGGGACTACGAGCAGTACTTC
TRBV20-1	TRBD2	.	TRBJ2-3	CSARGLGTDTQYF	TGCAGTGCTAGGGGACTAGGAACAGATACGCAGTATTTT
TRBV7-3	.	.	TRBJ1-1	CASSLWAGATNTEAFF	TGTGCCAGCAGCTTATGGGCAGGGGCTACGAACACTGAAGCTTTCTTT
TRBV5-1	.	.	TRBJ1-5	CASSLGGSGETQHF	TGCGCCAGCAGCTTGGGTGGGAGCGGGGAGACCCAGCATTTT
TRBV5-4	.	few	TRBJ2-5	CASSRTLEETQYF	TGTGCCAGCAGCCGTACGCTTGAAGAGACCCAGTACTTC
TRBV9	.	.	TRBJ2-2	CASSVGMGLAYTGELFF	TGTGCCAGCAGCGTGGGAATGGGGCTAGCGTACACCGGGGAGCTGTTTTTT
TRBV7-8	.	.	TRBJ2-5	CASSSQDLGETQYF	TGTGCCAGCAGCTCCCAGGACTTAGGAGAGACCCAGTACTTC
TRBV7-6	TRBD1	many	TRBJ2-2	CASSLAWGTGANTGELFF	TGTGCCAGCAGCTTAGCGTGGGGGACAGGGGCGAACACCGGGGAGCTGTTTTTT
TRBV28	TRBD1	many	TRBJ2-1	CASSRRQGYPFF	TGTGCCAGCAGTCGTAGACAGGGCTATCCGTTCTTC
TRBV29-1	TRBD1	.	TRBJ1-2	CSIKQGDHGYTF	TGCAGCATAAAACAGGGGGATCATGGCTACACCTTC
TRBV24-1	.	.	TRBJ2-2	CATRTGNTGELFF	TGTGCCACCAGGACAGGGAACACCGGGGAGCTGTTTTTT
TRBV2	.	medium-sized	TRBJ2-3	CASSISGPYF	TGTGCCAGCAGTATATCCGGGCCGTATTTT
TRBV11-2	.	.	TRBJ2-2	CASSLDGGKIGELFF	TGTGCCAGCAGCTTAGACGGCGGGAAGATCGGGGAGCTGTTTTTT
TRBV9	.	many	TRBJ2-1	CANSSSQLAPINEQFF	TGTGCCAACAGCTCATCCCAGCTAGCGCCGATCAATGAGCAGTTCTTC
TRBV19	.	many	TRBJ1-2	CASSMAAYGYTF	TGTGCCAGTAGTATGGCGGCCTATGGCTACACCTTC
TRBV12-3/TRBV12-4	TRBD2	.	TRBJ2-7	CASSNWGSSGNEQYF	TGTGCCAGCAGCAATTGGGGCTCTAGCGGCAACGAGCAGTACTTC
TRBV3-1	TRBD1	many	TRBJ1-2	CASSQDNVGTGFYGYTF	TGTGCCAGCAGCCAAGATAACGTCGGGACAGGGTTCTATGGCTACACCTTC
TRBV6-5	TRBD2	.	TRBJ2-5	CASRGRGVKTQYF	TGTGCCAGCAGGGGGAGGGGAGTAAAGACCCAGTACTTC
TRBV20-1	TRBD2	few	TRBJ2-7	CSAETSGGAYEQYF	TGCAGTGCTGAGACTAGCGGGGGGGCCTACGAGCAGTACTTC
TRBV20-1	.	many	TRBJ1-1	CSARPGGSTEAFF	TGCAGTGCTAGACCCGGAGGGAGCACTGAAGCTTTCTTT
TRBV5-4	TRBD1	.	TRBJ2-2	CASSPTPGQGGTGELFF	TGTGCCAGCAGTCCCACCCCCGGACAGGGAGGCACCGGGGAGCTGTTTTTT
TRBV6-5	.	many	TRBJ2-1	CASTQADEQFF	TGTGCCAGCACCCAAGCGGATGAGCAGTTCTTC
TRBV6-5	TRBD1	medium-sized	TRBJ1-6	CASSRDSFSSPLHF	TGTGCCAGCAGTCGGGACAGTTTTTCTTCACCCCTCCACTTT
TRBV5-1	TRBD1	many	TRBJ2-7	CASSSSPGQGYEQYF	TGCGCCAGCAGCTCTTCCCCGGGACAGGGGTACGAGCAGTACTTC
TRBV11-2	TRBD2	.	TRBJ2-3	CASSLLSGASTDTQYF	TGTGCCAGCAGCTTGCTTAGCGGGGCTAGCACAGATACGCAGTATTTT
TRBV25-1	.	few	TRBJ2-3	CASSQPRQAVPTDTQYF	TGTGCCAGCAGCCAACCCCGACAGGCCGTCCCCACAGATACGCAGTATTTT
TRBV20-1	TRBD1	many	TRBJ1-6	CSARRDREHSPLHF	TGCAGTGCTAGAAGGGACAGGGAACATTCACCCCTCCACTTT
TRBV15	TRBD1	once	TRBJ1-5	CATSRSTGGNQPQHF	TGTGCCACCAGCAGATCGACAGGGGGTAATCAGCCCCAGCATTTT